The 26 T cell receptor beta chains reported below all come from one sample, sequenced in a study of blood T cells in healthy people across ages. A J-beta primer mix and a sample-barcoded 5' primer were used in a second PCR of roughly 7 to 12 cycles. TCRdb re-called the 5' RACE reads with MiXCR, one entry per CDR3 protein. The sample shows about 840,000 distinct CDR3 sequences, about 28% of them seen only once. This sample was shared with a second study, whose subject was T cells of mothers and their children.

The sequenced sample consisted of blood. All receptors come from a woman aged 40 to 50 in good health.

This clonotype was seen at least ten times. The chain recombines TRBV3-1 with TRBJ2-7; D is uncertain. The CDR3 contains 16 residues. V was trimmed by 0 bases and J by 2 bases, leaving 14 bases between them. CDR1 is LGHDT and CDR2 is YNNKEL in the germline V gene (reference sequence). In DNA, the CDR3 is TGTGCCAGCAGCCAAGAGAGTCAGGTCAGAGCCTACGAGCAGTACTTC. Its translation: CASSQESQVRAYEQYF.

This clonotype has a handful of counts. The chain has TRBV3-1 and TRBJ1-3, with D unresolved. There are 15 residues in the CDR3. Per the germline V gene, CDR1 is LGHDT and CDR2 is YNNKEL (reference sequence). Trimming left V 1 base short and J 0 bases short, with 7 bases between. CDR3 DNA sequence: TGTGCCAGCAGCCAAGCGGCGTACTCTGGAAACACCATATATTTT. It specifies CASSQAAYSGNTIYF. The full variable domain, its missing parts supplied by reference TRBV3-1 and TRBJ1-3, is DTAVSQTPKYLVTQMGNDKSIKCEQNLGHDTMYWYKQDSKKFLKIMFSYNNKELIINETVPNRFSPKSPDKAHLNLHINSLELGDSAVYFCASSQAAYSGNTIYFGEGSWLTVV.

In DNA, the CDR3 is TGTGCCACCAGTGATTCCGGGACACTGAACACTGAAGCTTTCTTT. Its translation: CATSDSGTLNTEAFF. The chain has TRBV24-1 and TRBJ1-1, with TRBD1 as a possible D gene (6 bases). CDR3 length: 15 amino acids. The V gene's germline CDR1 is KGHDR and CDR2 SFDVKD. Trimming removed 2 bases from V and 0 bases from J, with 9 bases in between.

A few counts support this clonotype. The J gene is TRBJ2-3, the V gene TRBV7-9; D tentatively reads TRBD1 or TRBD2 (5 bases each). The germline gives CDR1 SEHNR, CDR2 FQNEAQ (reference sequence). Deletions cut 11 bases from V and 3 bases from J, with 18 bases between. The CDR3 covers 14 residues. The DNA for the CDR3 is TGTGCCGGAATGGGGCGGGTGGAAACAGATACGCAGTATTTT. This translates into CAGMGRVETDTQYF.

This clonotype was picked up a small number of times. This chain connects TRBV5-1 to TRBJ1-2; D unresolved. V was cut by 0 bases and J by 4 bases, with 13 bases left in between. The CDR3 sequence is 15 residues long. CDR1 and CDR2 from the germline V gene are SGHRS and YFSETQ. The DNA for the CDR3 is TGCGCCAGCAGCTTGGGAGATGTGGGTCCCTATGGCTACACCTTC. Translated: CASSLGDVGPYGYTF.

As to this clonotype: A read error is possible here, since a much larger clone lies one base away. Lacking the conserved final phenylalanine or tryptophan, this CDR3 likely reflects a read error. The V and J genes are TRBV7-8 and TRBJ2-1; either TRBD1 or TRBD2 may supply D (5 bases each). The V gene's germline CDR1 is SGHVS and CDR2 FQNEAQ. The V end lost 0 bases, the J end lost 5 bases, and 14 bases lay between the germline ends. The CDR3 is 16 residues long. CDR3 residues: CASSLATRGTNNEQFY. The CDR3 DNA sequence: TGTGCCAGCAGCTTAGCGACGAGGGGAACCAACAATGAGCAGTTCTAC.

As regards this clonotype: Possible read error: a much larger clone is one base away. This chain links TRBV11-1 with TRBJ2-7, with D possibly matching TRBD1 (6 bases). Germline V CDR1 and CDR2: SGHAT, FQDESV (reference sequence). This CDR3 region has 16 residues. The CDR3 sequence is CTSSSETGLRSYEQYF. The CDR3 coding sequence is TGTACCAGCAGCTCCGAGACAGGTTTGAGGTCCTACGAGCAGTACTTC.

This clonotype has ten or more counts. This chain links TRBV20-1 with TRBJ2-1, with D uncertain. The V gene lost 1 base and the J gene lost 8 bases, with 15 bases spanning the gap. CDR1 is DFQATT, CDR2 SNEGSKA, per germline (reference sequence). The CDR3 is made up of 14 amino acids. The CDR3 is CSARAPRGDHEQFF. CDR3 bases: TGCAGTGCTAGAGCTCCTAGAGGCGACCATGAGCAGTTCTTC.

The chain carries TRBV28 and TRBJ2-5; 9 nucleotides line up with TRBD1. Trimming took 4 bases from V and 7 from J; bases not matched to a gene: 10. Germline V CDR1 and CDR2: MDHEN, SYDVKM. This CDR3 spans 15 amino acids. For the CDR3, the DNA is TGTGCCAGCAGTTCGCACCAGGGACAGGGAGGGACCCAGTACTTC. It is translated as CASSSHQGQGGTQYF.

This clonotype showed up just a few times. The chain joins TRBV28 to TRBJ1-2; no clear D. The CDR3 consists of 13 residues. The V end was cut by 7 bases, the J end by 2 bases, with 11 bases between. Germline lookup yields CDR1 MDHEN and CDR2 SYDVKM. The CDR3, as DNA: TGTGCCAGCACTGCCAGTCGAAACTATGGCTACACCTTC. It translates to CASTASRNYGYTF.

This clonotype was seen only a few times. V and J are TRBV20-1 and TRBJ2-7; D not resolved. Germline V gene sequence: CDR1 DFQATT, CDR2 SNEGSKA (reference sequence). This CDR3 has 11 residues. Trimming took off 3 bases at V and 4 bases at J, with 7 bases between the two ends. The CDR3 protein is CSARAPYEQYF. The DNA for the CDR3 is TGCAGTGCTAGGGCCCCTTACGAGCAGTACTTC.

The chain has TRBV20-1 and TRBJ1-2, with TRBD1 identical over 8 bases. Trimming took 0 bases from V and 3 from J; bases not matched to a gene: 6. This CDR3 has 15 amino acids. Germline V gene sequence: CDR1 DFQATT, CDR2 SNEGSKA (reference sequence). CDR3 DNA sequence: TGCAGTGCTAGAGACCTCCTACAGGGGGACTATGGCTACACCTTC. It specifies CSARDLLQGDYGYTF.

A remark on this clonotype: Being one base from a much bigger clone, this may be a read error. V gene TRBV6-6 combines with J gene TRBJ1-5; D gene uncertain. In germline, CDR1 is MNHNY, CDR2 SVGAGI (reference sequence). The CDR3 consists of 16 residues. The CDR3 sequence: CTSSYRGGLSNQPQHF. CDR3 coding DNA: TGTACCAGCAGTTACCGGGGAGGGCTGAGCAATCAGCCCCAGCATTTT.

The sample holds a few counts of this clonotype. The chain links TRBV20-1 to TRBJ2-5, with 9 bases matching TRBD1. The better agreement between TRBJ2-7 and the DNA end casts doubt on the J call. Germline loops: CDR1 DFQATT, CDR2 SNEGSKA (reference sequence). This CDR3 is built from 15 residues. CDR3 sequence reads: CSARDLGQGRDEQYF. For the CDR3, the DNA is TGCAGTGCTAGAGATTTAGGACAGGGGAGAGACGAGCAGTACTTC.

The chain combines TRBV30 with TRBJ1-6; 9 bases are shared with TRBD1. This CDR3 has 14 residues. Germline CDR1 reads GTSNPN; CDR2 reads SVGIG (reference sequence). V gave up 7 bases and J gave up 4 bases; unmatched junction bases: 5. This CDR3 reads CASDRGQYNSPLHF. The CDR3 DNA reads TGTGCCTCGGACAGGGGCCAGTATAATTCACCCCTCCACTTT.

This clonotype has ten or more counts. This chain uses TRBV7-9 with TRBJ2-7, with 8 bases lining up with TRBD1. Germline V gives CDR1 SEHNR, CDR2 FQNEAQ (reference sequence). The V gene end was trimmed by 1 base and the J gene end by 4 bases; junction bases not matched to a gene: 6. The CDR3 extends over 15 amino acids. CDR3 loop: CASSLGAGGLYEQYF. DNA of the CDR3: TGTGCCAGCAGCTTAGGGGCAGGGGGCCTGTACGAGCAGTACTTC.

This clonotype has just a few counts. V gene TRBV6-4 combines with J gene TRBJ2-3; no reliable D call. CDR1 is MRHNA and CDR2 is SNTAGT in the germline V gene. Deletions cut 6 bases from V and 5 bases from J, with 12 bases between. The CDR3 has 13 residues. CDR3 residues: CASSPRVEDTQYF. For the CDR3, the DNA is TGTGCCAGCAGCCCTCGGGTGGAAGATACGCAGTATTTT.

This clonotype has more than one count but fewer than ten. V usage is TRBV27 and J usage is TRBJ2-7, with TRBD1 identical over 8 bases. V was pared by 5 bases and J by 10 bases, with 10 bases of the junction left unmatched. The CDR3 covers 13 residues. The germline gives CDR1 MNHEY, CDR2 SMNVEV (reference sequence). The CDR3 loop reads CASSPGQGLPQYF. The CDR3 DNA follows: TGTGCCAGCAGTCCCGGACAGGGATTGCCTCAGTACTTC.

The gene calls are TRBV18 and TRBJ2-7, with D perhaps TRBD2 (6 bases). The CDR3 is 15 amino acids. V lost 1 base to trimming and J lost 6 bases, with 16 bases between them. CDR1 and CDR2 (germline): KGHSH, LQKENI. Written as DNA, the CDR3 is TGTGCCAGCTCACCACAAAGCGGGCAGGGAGGCGAGCAGTACTTC. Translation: CASSPQSGQGGEQYF. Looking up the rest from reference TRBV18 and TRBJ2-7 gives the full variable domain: NAGVMQNPRHLVRRRGQEARLRCSPMKGHSHVYWYRQLPEEGLKFMVYLQKENIIDESGMPKERFSAEFPKEGPSILRIQQVVRGDSAAYFCASSPQSGQGGEQYFGPGTRLTVT.

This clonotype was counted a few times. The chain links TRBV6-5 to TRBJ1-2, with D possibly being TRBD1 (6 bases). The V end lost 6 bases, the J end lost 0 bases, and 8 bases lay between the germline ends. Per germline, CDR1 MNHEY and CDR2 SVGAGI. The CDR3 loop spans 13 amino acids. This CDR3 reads CASRRTANYGYTF. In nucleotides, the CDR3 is TGTGCCAGCAGACGGACAGCTAACTATGGCTACACCTTC.

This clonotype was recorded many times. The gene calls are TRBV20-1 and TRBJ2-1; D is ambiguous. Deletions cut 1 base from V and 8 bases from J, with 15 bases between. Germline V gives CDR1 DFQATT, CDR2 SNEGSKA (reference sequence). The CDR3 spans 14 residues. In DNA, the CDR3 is TGCAGTGCTAGAGGCCTCGTGTTAACGGATGAGCAGTTCTTC. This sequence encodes CSARGLVLTDEQFF.

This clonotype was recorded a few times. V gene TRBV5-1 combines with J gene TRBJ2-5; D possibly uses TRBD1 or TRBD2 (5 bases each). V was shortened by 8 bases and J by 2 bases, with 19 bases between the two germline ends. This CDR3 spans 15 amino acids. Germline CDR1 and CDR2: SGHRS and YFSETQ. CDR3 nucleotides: TGCGCCAGTAATATGGGGGTAGCGTCTCAAGAGACCCAGTACTTC. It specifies CASNMGVASQETQYF. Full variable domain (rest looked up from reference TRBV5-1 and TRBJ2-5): KAGVTQTPRYLIKTRGQQVTLSCSPISGHRSVSWYQQTPGQGLQFLFEYFSETQRNKGNFPGRFSGRQFSNSRSEMNVSTLELGDSALYLCASNMGVASQETQYFGPGTRLLVL.

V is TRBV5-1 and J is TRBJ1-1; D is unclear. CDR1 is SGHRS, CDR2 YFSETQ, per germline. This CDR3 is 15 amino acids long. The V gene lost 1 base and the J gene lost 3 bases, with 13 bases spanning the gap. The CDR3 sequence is CASSLFLGPDTEAFF. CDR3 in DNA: TGCGCCAGCAGCTTGTTTCTGGGCCCAGACACTGAAGCTTTCTTT.

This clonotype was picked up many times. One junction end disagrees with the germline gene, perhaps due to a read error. As DNA, the CDR3 is TGCGCCAGCAGCTTTTCGGGGGCAAACACTGAAGCTTTCTTT. It codes for CASSFSGANTEAFF. The chain has TRBV12-3 or TRBV12-4 and TRBJ1-1; a weak D match, TRBD1 (6 bases). The CDR3 sequence is 14 residues long.

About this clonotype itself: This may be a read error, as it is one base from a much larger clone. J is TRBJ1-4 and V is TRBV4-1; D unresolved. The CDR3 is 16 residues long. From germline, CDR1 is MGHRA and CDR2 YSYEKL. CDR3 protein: CTSSQMGGGGNEKLFF. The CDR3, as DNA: TGCACCAGCAGCCAAATGGGCGGCGGAGGCAATGAAAAACTGTTTTTT.

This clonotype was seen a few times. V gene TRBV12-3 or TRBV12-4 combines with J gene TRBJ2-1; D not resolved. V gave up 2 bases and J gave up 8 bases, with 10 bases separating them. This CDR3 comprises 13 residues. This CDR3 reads CASSLPGGDEQFF. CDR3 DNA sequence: TGTGCCAGCAGTTTACCCGGTGGCGATGAGCAGTTCTTC.